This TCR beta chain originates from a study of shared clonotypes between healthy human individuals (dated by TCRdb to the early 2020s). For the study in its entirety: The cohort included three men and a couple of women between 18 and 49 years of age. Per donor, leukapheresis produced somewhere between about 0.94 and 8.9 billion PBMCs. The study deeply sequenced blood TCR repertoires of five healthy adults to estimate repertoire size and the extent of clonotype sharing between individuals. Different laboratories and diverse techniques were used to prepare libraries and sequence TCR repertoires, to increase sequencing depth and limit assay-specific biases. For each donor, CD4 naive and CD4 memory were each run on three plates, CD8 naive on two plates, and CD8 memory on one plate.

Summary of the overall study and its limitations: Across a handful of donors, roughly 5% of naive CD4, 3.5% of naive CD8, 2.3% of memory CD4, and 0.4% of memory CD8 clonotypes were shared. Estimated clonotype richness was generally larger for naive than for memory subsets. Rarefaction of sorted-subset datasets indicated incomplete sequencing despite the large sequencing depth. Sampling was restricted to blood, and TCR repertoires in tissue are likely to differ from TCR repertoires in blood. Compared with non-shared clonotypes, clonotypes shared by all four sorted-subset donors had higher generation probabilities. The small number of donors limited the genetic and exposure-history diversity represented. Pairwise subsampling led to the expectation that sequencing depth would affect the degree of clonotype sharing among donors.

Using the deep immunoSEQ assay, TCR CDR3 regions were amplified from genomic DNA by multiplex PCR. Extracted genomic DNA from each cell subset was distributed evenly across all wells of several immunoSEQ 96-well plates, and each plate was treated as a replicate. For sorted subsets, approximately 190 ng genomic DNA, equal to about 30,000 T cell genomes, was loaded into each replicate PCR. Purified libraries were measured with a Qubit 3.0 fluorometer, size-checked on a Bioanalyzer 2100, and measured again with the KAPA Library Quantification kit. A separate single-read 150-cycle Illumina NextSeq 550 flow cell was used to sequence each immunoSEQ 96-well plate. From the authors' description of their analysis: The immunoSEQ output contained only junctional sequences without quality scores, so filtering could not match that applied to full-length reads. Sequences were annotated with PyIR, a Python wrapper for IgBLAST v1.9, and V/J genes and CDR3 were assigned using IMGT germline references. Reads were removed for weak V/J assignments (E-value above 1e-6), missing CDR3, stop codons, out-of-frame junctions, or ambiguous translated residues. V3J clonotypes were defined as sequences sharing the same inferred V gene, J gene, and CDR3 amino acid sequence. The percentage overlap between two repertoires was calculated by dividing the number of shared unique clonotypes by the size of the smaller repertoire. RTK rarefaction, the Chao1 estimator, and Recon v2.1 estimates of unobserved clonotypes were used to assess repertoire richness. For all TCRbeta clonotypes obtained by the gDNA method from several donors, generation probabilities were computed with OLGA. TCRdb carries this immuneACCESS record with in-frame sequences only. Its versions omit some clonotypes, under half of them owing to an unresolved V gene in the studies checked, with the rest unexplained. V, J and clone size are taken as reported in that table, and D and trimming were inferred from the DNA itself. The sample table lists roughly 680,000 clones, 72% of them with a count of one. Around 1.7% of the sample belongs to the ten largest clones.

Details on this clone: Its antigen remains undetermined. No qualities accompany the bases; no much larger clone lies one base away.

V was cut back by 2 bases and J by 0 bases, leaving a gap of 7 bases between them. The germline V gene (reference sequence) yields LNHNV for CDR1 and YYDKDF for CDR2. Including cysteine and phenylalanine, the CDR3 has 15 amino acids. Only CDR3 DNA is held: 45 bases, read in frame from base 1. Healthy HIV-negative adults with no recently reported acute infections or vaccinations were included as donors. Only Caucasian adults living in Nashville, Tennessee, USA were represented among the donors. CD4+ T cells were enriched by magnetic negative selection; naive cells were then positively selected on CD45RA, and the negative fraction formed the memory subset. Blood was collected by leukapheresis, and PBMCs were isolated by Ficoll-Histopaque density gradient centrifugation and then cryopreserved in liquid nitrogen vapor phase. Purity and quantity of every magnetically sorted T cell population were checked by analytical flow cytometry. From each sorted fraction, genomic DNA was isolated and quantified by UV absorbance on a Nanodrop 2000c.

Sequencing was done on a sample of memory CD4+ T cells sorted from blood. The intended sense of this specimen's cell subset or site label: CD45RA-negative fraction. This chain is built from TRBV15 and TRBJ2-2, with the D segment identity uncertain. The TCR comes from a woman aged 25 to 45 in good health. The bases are TGTGCCACCAGCAGAAAGCAAGCGAACACCGGGGAGCTGTTTTTT. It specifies CATSRKQANTGELFF.